The next 23 T cell receptor beta chains were all read from a single sample in a study of T cell repertoires in cytomegalovirus infection. For these receptors, no antigen is known. Each CDR3 protein gets one entry after TCRdb re-called the reads with MiXCR. The data show about 770,000 distinct CDR3 sequences, with roughly 28% seen just once and over 10% held by the top ten. The starting material was cultured CD8+ T cells from PBMCs, obtained from culture after CMV antigen stimulation. The receptors were gathered from a human donor in good health (CMV status not recorded). Some clones in this sample may be carry-over from other donors' samples.

This chain joins TRBV7-6 and TRBJ2-1; D not resolved. Germline CDR1 SGHVS, CDR2 FNYEAQ. V was clipped by 5 bases and J by 0 bases, with 14 bases between them. The CDR3 contains 16 residues. The CDR3 is CASSLSSHPSYNEQFF. The CDR3, as DNA: TGTGCCAGCAGCCTATCATCCCACCCCTCCTACAATGAGCAGTTCTTC.

The chain employs TRBV7-9 and TRBJ2-7, with 10 positions matching TRBD1. Germline V CDR1 and CDR2: SEHNR, FQNEAQ (reference sequence). This CDR3 spans 15 amino acids. J gave up 6 bases and V 2 bases, and 7 bases lay outside the gene matches. CDR3 sequence: CASSLSRDRGGEQYF. CDR3 coding DNA: TGTGCCAGCAGCTTATCGAGGGACAGGGGTGGCGAGCAGTACTTC. Based on the CDR3 plus reference TRBV7-9 and TRBJ2-7, the full variable domain is DTGVSQNPRHKITKRGQNVTFRCDPISEHNRLYWYRQTLGQGPEFLTYFQNEAQLEKSRLLSDRFSAERPKGSFSTLEIQRTEQGDSAMYLCASSLSRDRGGEQYFGPGTRLTVT.

The chain employs TRBV5-1 and TRBJ1-1; no definite D call. Between the trimmed V and J ends, which lost 3 bases and 10 bases, there was a span of 7 bases. Germline CDR1 and CDR2: SGHRS and YFSETQ. The CDR3 is 10 residues long. The CDR3 coding sequence is TGCGCCAGCAGCTGGGGTTCAGCTTTCTTT. This translates into CASSWGSAFF.

This clonotype was recorded a few times. The chain is built from TRBV7-9 and TRBJ2-3; maybe TRBD1 (7 bases). Germline V lookup: CDR1 SEHNR, CDR2 FQNEAQ (reference sequence). The CDR3 has 16 amino acids. V lost 4 bases and J 3 bases, leaving 17 bases between the germline ends. The CDR3 loop reads CASSSGGQKGTDTQYF. The CDR3 DNA is TGTGCCAGCAGCTCAGGGGGGCAAAAGGGTACAGATACGCAGTATTTT.

The rearrangement links TRBV6-2 or TRBV6-3 to TRBJ1-6; D gene uncertain. Germline CDR1 and CDR2: MNHEY and SVGEGT. The CDR3 is 14 amino acids. The V end was cut by 3 bases, the J end by 10 bases, with 13 bases between. CDR3 in amino acids: CASSYGTSRSPLHF. CDR3 DNA: TGTGCCAGCAGTTATGGAACTTCCCGCTCACCCCTCCACTTT.

This chain links TRBV11-3 with TRBJ2-2; D ambiguous. V was trimmed by 5 bases and J by 6 bases, leaving 19 bases between them. Germline V gives CDR1 SGHNT, CDR2 YENEEA. CDR3 size: 16 residues. CDR3 nucleotide sequence: TGTGCCAGCAGCCCTCAGCCCCCCCCCCAGGCCGGGGAGCTGTTTTTT. Protein: CASSPQPPPQAGELFF. Filled out from reference TRBV11-3 and TRBJ2-2, the complete variable domain reads EAGVVQSPRYKIIEKKQPVAFWCNPISGHNTLYWYLQNLGQGPELLIRYENEEAVDDSQLPKDRFSAERLKGVDSTLKIQPAELGDSAVYLCASSPQPPPQAGELFFGEGSRLTVL.

This clonotype appeared a few times. This chain uses TRBV7-6 with TRBJ1-2; D uncertain. In germline, CDR1 is SGHVS, CDR2 FNYEAQ. This CDR3 spans 14 amino acids. V lost 1 base to trimming and J lost 4 bases, with 10 bases between them. This CDR3 reads CASSLGGRFYGYTF. CDR3 nucleotides: TGTGCCAGCAGCTTAGGCGGCAGATTCTATGGCTACACCTTC.

Many counts were recorded for this clonotype. The genes are TRBV7-2 and TRBJ1-5; D is unclear. The germline V gene encodes CDR1 SGHTA and CDR2 FQGNSA. Trimming took 6 bases from V and 0 from J, leaving 12 bases between them. The CDR3 spans 15 residues. CDR3 nucleotides: TGTGCCAGCAGTAGGCCGGGCTATAGCAATCAGCCCCAGCATTTT. As protein: CASSRPGYSNQPQHF.

V gene TRBV15 combines with J gene TRBJ2-7; D is possibly TRBD1 (7 bases). V was shortened by 3 bases and J by 8 bases, with 17 bases between the two germline ends. The CDR3 loop spans 14 amino acids. Germline CDR1 is LNHNV and CDR2 is YYDKDF (reference sequence). In DNA form, the CDR3 reads TGTGCCACCAGCAGGTCACGACAGGGAGGAAAGCAGTACGTC. Residues: CATSRSRQGGKQYV.

V and J are TRBV19 and TRBJ1-4; TRBD1 aligns across 8 bases. Losses at the gene ends were 9 bases for V and 7 bases for J; bases not matched to a gene: 16. CDR3 length equals 16 residues. Germline CDR1 LNHDA, CDR2 SQIVND (reference sequence). CDR3 DNA: TGTGCCAGCCAGACCCGGACGACAGGGGCGGTTGAAAAACTGTTTTTT. Its translation is CASQTRTTGAVEKLFF.

V usage is TRBV7-6 and J usage is TRBJ1-5, with D unresolved. Between the trimmed V and J ends, which lost 0 bases and 1 base, there was a span of 4 bases. Per the germline V gene, CDR1 is SGHVS and CDR2 is FNYEAQ. This CDR3 is built from 14 residues. In DNA form, the CDR3 reads TGTGCCAGCAGCTTAGCAGAGAGCAATCAGCCCCAGCATTTT. This codes for CASSLAESNQPQHF.

This clonotype was counted only a few times. The chain recombines TRBV5-1 with TRBJ2-2, with 12 bases identical to TRBD2. Germline values: CDR1 SGHRS, CDR2 YFSETQ. The CDR3 consists of 16 residues. V lost 3 bases, J lost 3 bases, and 3 bases stayed unmatched. The CDR3 reads CASSSRTSGDTGELFF. The CDR3 nucleotides read TGCGCCAGCAGCTCTCGGACTAGCGGGGACACCGGGGAGCTGTTTTTT.

This clonotype has at least ten counts. The chain links TRBV7-2 to TRBJ2-7, with 7 bases that match TRBD1. This CDR3 has 14 amino acids. J gave up 2 bases and V 4 bases, and 5 bases lay outside the gene matches. The germline CDR1 and CDR2 sequences are SGHTA and FQGNSA. In nucleotides, the CDR3 is TGTGCCAGCAGCTCCAGGGGGAGTCCCTACGAGCAGTACTTC. This gives the protein CASSSRGSPYEQYF. Combining the CDR3 with reference TRBV7-2 and TRBJ2-7 gives the whole variable domain GAGVSQSPSNKVTEKGKDVELRCDPISGHTALYWYRQSLGQGLEFLIYFQGNSAPDKSGLPSDRFSAERTGGSVSTLTIQRTQQEDSAVYLCASSSRGSPYEQYFGPGTRLTVT.

The J gene is TRBJ2-3, the V gene TRBV4-2; TRBD1 might be the D (6 bases). V lost 1 base to trimming and J lost 2 bases, with 10 bases between them. This CDR3 has 15 residues. Germline CDR1 and CDR2: LGHNA and YNFKEQ. CDR3 region: CASSQGDIFTDTQYF. The CDR3 coding sequence is TGTGCCAGCAGCCAAGGGGACATATTCACAGATACGCAGTATTTT.

This clonotype appeared once. V gene TRBV29-1 combines with J gene TRBJ2-1; 8 bases agree with TRBD1. V lost 3 bases to trimming and J lost 2 bases; unmatched junction nucleotides: 6. The CDR3 is made up of 15 amino acids. Germline CDR1 SQVTM, CDR2 ANQGSEA. The DNA for the CDR3 is TGCAGCGTTGACCTTACAGGGGGGCCCTACAATGAGCAGTTCTTC. Its protein product is CSVDLTGGPYNEQFF.

V usage is TRBV4-1 and J usage is TRBJ1-1, with D uncertain. In germline, CDR1 is MGHRA, CDR2 YSYEKL. The CDR3 length is 12 residues. Trimming took off 3 bases at V and 5 bases at J, with 7 bases between the two ends. The DNA of the CDR3 is TGCGCCAGCAGCCACGACTCTACTGAAGCTTTCTTT. It specifies CASSHDSTEAFF.

V usage is TRBV11-2 and J usage is TRBJ2-3; either TRBD1 or TRBD2 may supply D (5 bases each). CDR3 length equals 13 residues. In germline, CDR1 is SGHAT, CDR2 FQNNGV. Trimming pared 3 bases from V and 8 bases from J, leaving 12 bases between. CDR3 sequence (DNA): TGTGCCAGCAGCTTGGGGGTCAGTCGTACGCAGTATTTT. It yields the protein CASSLGVSRTQYF.

The chain recombines TRBV5-1 with TRBJ1-2; TRBD1 agrees at 7 bases. V dropped 5 bases and J dropped 8; count of bases not matched to a gene: 6. Germline CDR1 SGHRS, CDR2 YFSETQ. CDR3 length: 12 amino acids. CDR3 protein: CASREGARGYTF. The CDR3 nucleotides read TGCGCCAGCAGAGAGGGGGCAAGAGGCTACACCTTC.

The rearrangement uses TRBV9 and TRBJ1-2; D gene unclear. This CDR3 contains 13 residues. The V gene's germline CDR1 is SGDLS and CDR2 YYNGEE. The V end was cut by 5 bases, the J end by 4 bases, with 12 bases between. The CDR3 region is CASRGEGPYGYTF. CDR3 sequence (DNA): TGTGCCAGCAGGGGTGAGGGCCCCTATGGCTACACCTTC.

The rearrangement joins TRBV20-1 to TRBJ1-2; 11 nucleotides match TRBD1. CDR1 is DFQATT, CDR2 SNEGSKA, per germline (reference sequence). J was trimmed by 10 bases and V by 5 bases; bases with no gene match: 3. This CDR3 region has 11 residues. The CDR3 loop is CSAWDRGFYTF. CDR3 DNA: TGCAGTGCTTGGGACAGGGGGTTCTACACCTTC.

This clonotype has a handful of counts. The V call is TRBV7-6, the J call TRBJ2-2; TRBD1 might be the D (6 bases). From germline, CDR1 is SGHVS and CDR2 FNYEAQ. The CDR3 totals 16 residues. V was cut by 7 bases and J by 0 bases, with 15 bases left in between. The CDR3 loop reads CASTSTGPPNTGELFF. DNA of the CDR3: TGTGCCAGCACCTCCACAGGGCCCCCGAACACCGGGGAGCTGTTTTTT.

This clonotype was seen only a few times. The rearrangement uses TRBV28 and TRBJ1-4; possible D gene TRBD1, 6 bases. Between the trimmed V and J ends, which lost 7 bases and 0 bases, there was a span of 21 bases. The CDR3 covers 18 residues. Germline V gene sequence: CDR1 MDHEN, CDR2 SYDVKM. The CDR3 reads CASTTVQGNFATNEKLFF. The CDR3 bases are TGTGCCAGCACCACAGTACAGGGCAATTTCGCAACTAATGAAAAACTGTTTTTT.

The chain employs TRBV11-2 and TRBJ2-5; unclear D gene. Trimming stripped 0 bases from V and 5 bases from J, with 10 bases between. This CDR3 spans 14 amino acids. The germline V gene encodes CDR1 SGHAT and CDR2 FQNNGV. CDR3 in amino acids: CASSLDFSGETQYF. The CDR3 DNA follows: TGTGCCAGCAGCTTAGATTTTTCGGGTGAGACCCAGTACTTC.